The following is a T cell receptor (beta chain) sequence with its context. Its antigen is unidentified. This CDR3 has 14 residues. Germline assignment: CDR1 MNHEY and CDR2 SVGAGI. Between the trimmed V and J ends, which lost 7 bases and 0 bases, there was a span of 12 bases. The sample originates from a study of cytomegalovirus exposure and HLA in healthy donors. Study-wide context: There were approximately 400 genotyped donors. Of these, roughly 82% fell in the genetic ancestry cluster associated with self-reported Caucasian donors. Regarding the study as a whole: Earlier analysis looked at TCR beta V segments, and most were productive about 87% or about 30% of the time.

Vbeta (60) and Jbeta (13) primers were used in the PCR. Here immunoSEQ multiplex PCR was the method, and the copy in TCRdb shows in-frame clones only, minus some. The sample holds about 130,000 clones; approximately 80% are singletons and the top ten take approximately 4.5%. Specimen: PBMCs. This receptor was obtained from a male donor in good health and CMV-seropositive. The chain combines TRBV6-5 with TRBJ1-2, with D unresolved. The CDR3 DNA reads TGTGCCAGCAAAATAGACGGGACTAACTATGGCTACACCTTC. This encodes CASKIDGTNYGYTF.